This T cell receptor beta chain was captured by sequencing in a study of blood T cell repertoires in COVID-19. Study-level background: Samples representing acute and convalescent COVID-19 were sourced from the United States, Italy and Spain. The analysed material was cDNA or gDNA that came from T cells, B-cell-depleted T cells, or PBMCs.

Source study methods: By means of reference gene primer amplification, nucleated cell counts were estimated. TCRdb's copy holds only in-frame clones and misses some; the assay was immunoSEQ multiplex PCR. That table gives V, J and clone size, and the DNA gave D and trimming. The data contain 110,000 to 150,000 clones, roughly 78% of them singletons. The CDR3 length is 14 residues. The material sequenced was peripheral blood. The clonotype comes from a man in his sixties with acute or convalescent COVID-19. This chain connects TRBV21-1 to TRBJ2-3; the table's D call TRBD2 went unverified against the DNA. TRBV21-1 is a pseudogene segment. CDR3 in amino acids: CASSKLSGTDTQYF. As DNA, the CDR3 is TGTGCCAGCAGCAAACTGAGTGGCACAGATACGCAGTATTTT.